These 9 T cell receptor beta chains were sequenced from one sample in a study of early T cells in non-severe SARS-CoV-2 infection. One entry per CDR3 protein, called by TCRdb with MiXCR from the 5' RACE reads. The data show tens of thousands of distinct CDR3 sequences, 5.8% seen once. Sequences were obtained from whole blood. Receptor source: an adult who was a healthcare worker with PCR-confirmed SARS-CoV-2 infection or an uninfected control (not recorded which).

This sequence joins TRBV7-2 and TRBJ1-6; D not certain. The germline V and J ends were trimmed by 1 base and 7 bases, with 2 bases remaining between them. CDR3 length equals 12 residues. CDR1 is SGHTA and CDR2 is FQGNSA in the germline V gene. The CDR3 spells CASSLVNSPLHF. CDR3 in DNA: TGTGCCAGCAGCTTAGTAAATTCACCCCTCCACTTT.

This clonotype was seen ten or more times. This chain connects TRBV13 to TRBJ1-2; TRBD1 is a possible D gene (5 bases). The CDR3 extends over 13 amino acids. Deletions cut 5 bases from V and 8 bases from J, with 15 bases between. Germline V gene sequence: CDR1 PRHDT, CDR2 FYEKMQ (reference sequence). The CDR3 DNA reads as TGTGCCAGCAGCCAGGGCGGTTACGTCGGCTACACCTTC. As protein: CASSQGGYVGYTF.

On this clonotype: Since a much larger clone is just one base distant, this may be a read error. The genes are TRBV6-2 or TRBV6-3 and TRBJ2-3; the match to TRBD1 covers 8 bases. The last part of the DNA fits TRBJ1-5 better; the J call may be wrong. The CDR3 is 16 amino acids. The V gene's germline CDR1 is MNHEY and CDR2 SVGEGT. The CDR3 loop reads CASRGKRQGRTDTQHF. CDR3 DNA sequence: TGTGCCAGCAGGGGAAAAAGACAGGGGAGGACAGATACGCAGCATTTT.

This clonotype occurred many times. The genes are TRBV27 and TRBJ1-4; D is undetermined. The CDR3 loop spans 15 amino acids. With 0 bases removed from V and 8 bases from J, the gap between germline ends came to 13 bases. In germline, CDR1 is MNHEY, CDR2 SMNVEV (reference sequence). The CDR3 bases are TGTGCCAGCAGTTTATCGTTCGGGCGTGGGGAAAAACTGTTTTTT. It is translated as CASSLSFGRGEKLFF.

This clonotype occurred many times. The genes are TRBV6-5 and TRBJ2-7; 11 nucleotides match TRBD2. Germline assignment: CDR1 MNHEY and CDR2 SVGAGI. The CDR3 runs to 16 residues. Trimming at V came to 0 bases and at J to 4 bases, leaving 5 bases not matched to a gene. CDR3: CASSYSGRTSGYEQYF. CDR3 sequence (DNA): TGTGCCAGCAGTTACTCAGGACGGACTAGCGGGTACGAGCAGTACTTC.

This chain connects TRBV27 to TRBJ2-2; a weak D match, TRBD1 (5 bases). V dropped 3 bases and J dropped 5 bases, with 10 bases sitting between them. The CDR3 is 14 residues long. The germline V gene encodes CDR1 MNHEY and CDR2 SMNVEV (reference sequence). The CDR3 DNA sequence: TGTGCCAGCAGTTTGTCTCCAGGGACCGGGGAGCTGTTTTTT. Its translation: CASSLSPGTGELFF.

This clonotype was counted only a few times. The chain links TRBV20-1 to TRBJ1-6, with 9 bases that match TRBD1. Germline CDR1 and CDR2: DFQATT and SNEGSKA (reference sequence). The CDR3 spans 13 residues. The J segment lost 17 bases and the V segment lost 4 bases, leaving 12 bases of the junction unmatched. The CDR3 DNA is TGCAGTGCTACTCCGGGACAGGGCCGTCCGGTCCACTTT. Its protein product is CSATPGQGRPVHF.

In this sample, this clonotype turned up a few times. The V and J genes are TRBV11-2 and TRBJ2-2, with D maybe TRBD1 (6 bases). The CDR3 is made up of 16 amino acids. CDR1 is SGHAT and CDR2 is FQNNGV in the germline V gene. Trimming took off 5 bases at V and 1 base at J, with 14 bases between the two ends. Written as DNA, the CDR3 is TGTGCCAGCAGCCGAGGGGAGACAGGGAACACCGGGGAGCTGTTTTTT. This codes for CASSRGETGNTGELFF.

There are a few counts of this clonotype. J is TRBJ2-2 and V is TRBV25-1, with D uncertain. This CDR3 spans 13 amino acids. V was clipped by 5 bases and J by 4 bases, with 8 bases between them. CDR1 is MGHDK, CDR2 SYGVNS, per germline. The CDR3, as DNA: TGTGCCAGCAGTTTGGGCGGCACCGGGGAGCTGTTTTTT. It yields the protein CASSLGGTGELFF.